The entry that follows covers one TCR beta chain sequence. The sample originates from a study of T cells and copy number aberrations in small-cell lung cancer. Assay used: immunoSEQ multiplex PCR; TCRdb lists only in-frame clones, some missing. The sample gives about 2,500 clones, around 80% of which show up once; about 4.6% is in the top ten. Germline V lookup: CDR1 LNHDA, CDR2 SQIVND (reference sequence). The CDR3 covers 13 residues. V dropped 5 bases and J dropped 1 base, with 8 bases sitting between them. This TCR derives from a man aged 40-49 years with small cell lung cancer. Sequencing used normal tissue next to the tumor. The chain carries TRBV19 and TRBJ1-1; D call uncertain. The chain's CDR3 is CASSFVTNTEAFF. As DNA, the CDR3 is TGTGCCAGTAGTTTCGTGACGAACACTGAAGCTTTCTTT.